This TCR beta chain was obtained from a study of tumor-infiltrating lymphocytes in primary liver carcinoma. For the study at large: Patients of both sexes were 30 to 69 years old. Tumor staging was T1-T3 N0M0; sizes spanned about 4 to 10 cm across.

RNA and DNA were co-extracted from roughly 20-30 mg of unsorted bulk tissue. Five separate regions of each tumor underwent sampling. The authors made TCR beta cDNA from approximately 500 ng total RNA with a constant-region primer. Libraries of TCR beta came from three nested multiplex PCR rounds with slightly modified ARM-PCR. Running roughly 10 cycles apiece, the first two PCR rounds relied on TRBV1-TRBV30 forward primers together with a C-beta reverse primer. TCRdb independently ran MiXCR on the multiplex PCR reads; one entry per CDR3 protein. The sample carries roughly 190,000 distinct CDR3 sequences, around four fifths recorded once. The CDR3 spans 12 residues. Germline V gene sequence: CDR1 SGHNT, CDR2 YYREEE (reference sequence). Trimming stripped 5 bases from V and 11 bases from J, with 16 bases between.

The chain is built from TRBV5-4 and TRBJ2-5; no clear D. Sequencing input: tumor tissue from primary liver carcinoma. The clonotype originates from a middle-aged man with primary liver carcinoma and hepatitis B virus infection. Here the CDR3 reads CASSTDQENQYF. The CDR3 nucleotides are TGTGCCAGCAGTACGGACCAAGAGAATCAGTACTTC.